The 5 T cell receptor beta chains reported below all come from one sample, sequenced in a study of cytomegalovirus exposure and HLA in healthy donors. The PCR ran on 60 Vbeta and 13 Jbeta primers. The assay was immunoSEQ multiplex PCR, and TCRdb's table has in-frame clones only and misses some. The table lists 250,000 to 350,000 clones, 70% to 90% of them singletons. Material for sequencing was PBMCs. The receptors derive from a man in his forties in good health and CMV-seropositive.

This chain uses TRBV10-3 with TRBJ2-2; no reliable D call. Germline V gene sequence: CDR1 ENHRY, CDR2 SYGVKD. The CDR3 loop spans 15 amino acids. With 0 bases removed from V and 3 bases from J, the gap between germline ends came to 8 bases. This CDR3 reads CAISESHSYTGELFF. The DNA of the CDR3 is TGTGCCATCAGTGAGTCGCACAGCTACACCGGGGAGCTGTTTTTT.

The chain uses TRBV11-3 and TRBJ2-7, with a tentative D call TRBD1 (5 bases). This CDR3 is 13 amino acids long. V was trimmed by 1 base and J by 6 bases, leaving 10 bases between them. The germline V gene has CDR1 SGHNT and CDR2 YENEEA. The CDR3 sequence: CASSLGQGSEQYF. The DNA for the CDR3 is TGTGCCAGCAGCTTAGGCCAGGGTTCCGAGCAGTACTTC.

The rearrangement uses TRBV19 and TRBJ1-5; no reliable D call. Germline CDR1 LNHDA, CDR2 SQIVND (reference sequence). This CDR3 has 14 residues. V dropped 3 bases and J dropped 7 bases, with 13 bases sitting between them. The CDR3: CASSIGEGNQPQHF. CDR3 in DNA: TGTGCCAGTAGTATCGGGGAGGGAAACCAGCCCCAGCATTTT.

The V call is TRBV2, the J call TRBJ2-7, with 8 bases fitting TRBD1. V trimming: 4 bases; J trimming: 1 base; junction bases outside the gene matches: 6. The CDR3 is 15 residues long. The germline CDR1 and CDR2 sequences are SNHLY and FYNNEI. Here the CDR3 DNA reads TGTGCCAGCAGTGTCGGCAGGGGGCCATCCTACGAGCAGTACTTC. Translation: CASSVGRGPSYEQYF.

The V call is TRBV7-2, the J call TRBJ2-1, with 10 bases that match TRBD2. This CDR3 has 19 amino acids. The V gene end was trimmed by 5 bases and the J gene end by 2 bases; junction bases not matched to a gene: 15. The germline V gene encodes CDR1 SGHTA and CDR2 FQGNSA. The CDR3 loop is CASSPILAGGVRAYNEQFF. CDR3 bases: TGTGCCAGCAGCCCAATCTTAGCGGGAGGCGTTAGGGCCTACAATGAGCAGTTCTTC.